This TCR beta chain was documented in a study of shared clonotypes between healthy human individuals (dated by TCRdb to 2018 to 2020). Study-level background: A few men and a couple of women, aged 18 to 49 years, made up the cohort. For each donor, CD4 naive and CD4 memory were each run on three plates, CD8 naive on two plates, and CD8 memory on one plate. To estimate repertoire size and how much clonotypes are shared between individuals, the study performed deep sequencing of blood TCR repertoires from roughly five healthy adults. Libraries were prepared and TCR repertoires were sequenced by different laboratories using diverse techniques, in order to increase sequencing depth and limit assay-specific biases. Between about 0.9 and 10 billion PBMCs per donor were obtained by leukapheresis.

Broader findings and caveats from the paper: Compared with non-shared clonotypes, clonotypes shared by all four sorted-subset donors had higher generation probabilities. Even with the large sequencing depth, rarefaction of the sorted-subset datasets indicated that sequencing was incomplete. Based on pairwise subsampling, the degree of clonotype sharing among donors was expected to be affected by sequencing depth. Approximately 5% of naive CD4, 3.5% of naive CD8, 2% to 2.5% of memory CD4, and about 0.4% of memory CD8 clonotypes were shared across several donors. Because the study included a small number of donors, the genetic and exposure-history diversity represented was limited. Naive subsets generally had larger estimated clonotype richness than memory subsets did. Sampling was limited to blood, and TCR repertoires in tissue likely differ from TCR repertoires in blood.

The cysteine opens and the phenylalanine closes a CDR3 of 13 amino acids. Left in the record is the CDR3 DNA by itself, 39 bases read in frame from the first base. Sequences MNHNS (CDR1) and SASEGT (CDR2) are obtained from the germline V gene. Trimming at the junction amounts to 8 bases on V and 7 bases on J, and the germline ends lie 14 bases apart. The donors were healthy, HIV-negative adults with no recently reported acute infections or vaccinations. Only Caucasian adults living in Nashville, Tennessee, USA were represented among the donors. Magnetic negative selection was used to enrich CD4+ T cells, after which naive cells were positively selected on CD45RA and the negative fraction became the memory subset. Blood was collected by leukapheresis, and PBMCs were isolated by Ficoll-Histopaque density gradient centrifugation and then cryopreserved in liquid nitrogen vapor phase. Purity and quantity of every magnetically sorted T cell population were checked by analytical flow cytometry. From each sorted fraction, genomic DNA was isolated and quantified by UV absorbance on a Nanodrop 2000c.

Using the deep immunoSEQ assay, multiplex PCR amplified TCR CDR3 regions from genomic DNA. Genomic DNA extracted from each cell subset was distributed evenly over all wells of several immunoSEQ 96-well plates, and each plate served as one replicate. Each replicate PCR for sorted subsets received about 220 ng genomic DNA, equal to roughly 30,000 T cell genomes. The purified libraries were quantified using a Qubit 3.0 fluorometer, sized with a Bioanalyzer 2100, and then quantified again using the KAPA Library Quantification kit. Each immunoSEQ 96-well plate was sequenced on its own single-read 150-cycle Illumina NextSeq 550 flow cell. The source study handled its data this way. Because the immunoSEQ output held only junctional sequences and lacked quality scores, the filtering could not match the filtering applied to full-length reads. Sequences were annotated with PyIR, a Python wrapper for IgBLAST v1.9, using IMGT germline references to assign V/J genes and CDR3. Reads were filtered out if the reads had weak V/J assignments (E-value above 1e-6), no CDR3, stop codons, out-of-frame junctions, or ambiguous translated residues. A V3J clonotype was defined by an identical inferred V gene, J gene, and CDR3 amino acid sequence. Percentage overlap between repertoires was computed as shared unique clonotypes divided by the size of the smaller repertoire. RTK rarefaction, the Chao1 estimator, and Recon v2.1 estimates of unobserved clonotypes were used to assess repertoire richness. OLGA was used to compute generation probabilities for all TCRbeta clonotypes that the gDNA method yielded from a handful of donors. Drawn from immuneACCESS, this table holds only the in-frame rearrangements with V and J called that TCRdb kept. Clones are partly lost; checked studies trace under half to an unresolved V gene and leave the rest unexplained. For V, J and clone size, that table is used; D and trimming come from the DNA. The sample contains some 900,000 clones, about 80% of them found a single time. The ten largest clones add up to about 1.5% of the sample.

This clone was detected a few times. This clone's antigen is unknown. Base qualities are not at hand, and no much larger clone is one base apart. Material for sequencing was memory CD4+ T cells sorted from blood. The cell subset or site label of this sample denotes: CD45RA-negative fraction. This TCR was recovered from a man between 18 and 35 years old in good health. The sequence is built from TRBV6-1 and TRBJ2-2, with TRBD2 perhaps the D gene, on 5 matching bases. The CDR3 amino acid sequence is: CASDRETNGELFF. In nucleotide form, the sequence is TGTGCCAGCGATAGGGAGACTAACGGGGAGCTGTTTTTT.